Listed here are 15 T cell receptor beta chains from one sample, sequenced in a study of metastatic and nonmetastatic thyroid tumors. Thyroid surgery had not been preceded by any treatment in any patient. TCRdb reanalyzed the PCR reads via MiXCR. The data show about 16,000 clones, approximately 30% seen once. The specimen was tumor tissue. The receptor set was obtained from a female donor with papillary thyroid cancer or a benign thyroid nodule (not recorded which). Some clones in this sample may be carry-over from other donors' samples.

This rearrangement joins TRBV20-1 to TRBJ2-7; D remains ambiguous. Trimming removed 1 base from V and 5 bases from J, with 12 bases in between. This CDR3 has 13 residues. Germline values: CDR1 DFQATT, CDR2 SNEGSKA (reference sequence). The CDR3 here is CSARGGLMNEQYF. The CDR3 coding sequence is TGCAGTGCTAGAGGGGGTCTTATGAACGAGCAGTACTTC.

Within the sample, this clone is large. V is TRBV19 and J is TRBJ1-1; no reliable D call. From germline, CDR1 is LNHDA and CDR2 SQIVND (reference sequence). V shed 3 bases and J shed 0 bases, with 8 bases lying between them. CDR3 length: 14 amino acids. As DNA, the CDR3 is TGTGCCAGTAGTATCGAGGGTATGAACACTGAAGCTTTCTTT. Protein sequence: CASSIEGMNTEAFF.

The V call is TRBV5-1, the J call TRBJ2-7; 7 bases agree with TRBD1. CDR1 and CDR2 (germline): SGHRS, YFSETQ. V was pared by 3 bases and J by 9 bases, with 12 bases of the junction left unmatched. This CDR3 region has 14 residues. The CDR3 nucleotides are TGCGCCAGCAGCTCCTGGACAGGCCATGAAGGGCAGTACTTC. Its translation is CASSSWTGHEGQYF.

The rearrangement joins TRBV6-1 to TRBJ2-3, with 10 bases lining up with TRBD2. CDR1 and CDR2 from the germline V gene are MNHNS and SASEGT. The CDR3 covers 16 residues. CDR3 sequence (DNA): TGTGTTAGCGGGAGGCTTCGAGGCGAATCCACAGATACGCAGTATTTT. Translated: CVSGRLRGESTDTQYF.

This clone was seen ten or more times. A much larger clone lies a single base off, so this may be a read error. This chain connects TRBV6-1 to TRBJ2-7; 8 bases match TRBD2. The CDR3 runs 14 residues. V dropped 7 bases and J dropped 6; count of bases not matched to a gene: 11. Germline loops: CDR1 MNHNS, CDR2 SASEGT. The CDR3 region has the DNA TGTGCCAGCATGAGGAGCGGGAGTATGGTCGAGCAGTACTTC. It specifies CASMRSGSMVEQYF.

This clone has more than one count but fewer than ten. The gene calls are TRBV6-2 or TRBV6-3 and TRBJ2-7, with D perhaps TRBD1 or TRBD2 (5 bases each). Trimming removed 8 bases from V and 5 bases from J, with 25 bases in between. The germline CDR1 and CDR2 sequences are MNHEY and SVGEGT. The CDR3 consists of 16 residues. This CDR3 reads CASGQSGSGIGDEQYF. The CDR3 region has the DNA TGTGCCAGCGGCCAATCAGGGAGCGGCATTGGGGACGAGCAGTACTTC.

This sequence joins TRBV6-1 and TRBJ2-2; 7 bases agree with TRBD1. There are 15 residues in the CDR3. V was clipped by 3 bases and J by 6 bases; unmatched bases: 7. CDR1 MNHNS and CDR2 SASEGT come from the germline V gene. In DNA form, the CDR3 reads TGTGCCAGCAGTGAGTCTGGACAGGAGCCCGGGGAGCTGTTTTTT. This translates into CASSESGQEPGELFF.

Points on this clone: This sequence may be a read error, since a much larger clone differs from it by one base. This chain joins TRBV2 and TRBJ2-7, with D possibly being TRBD2 (5 bases). This CDR3 region has 14 residues. Germline loops: CDR1 SNHLY, CDR2 FYNNEI. Trimming took off 3 bases at V and 5 bases at J, with 14 bases between the two ends. The CDR3 DNA is TGTGCCAGCAGTGAGGATAGCGTGAGAGACGAGCAGTACTTC. It translates to CASSEDSVRDEQYF.

The chain has TRBV6-1 and TRBJ1-5; D is ambiguous. Per germline, CDR1 MNHNS and CDR2 SASEGT. The CDR3 is made up of 13 amino acids. Trimming stripped 8 bases from V and 6 bases from J, with 14 bases between. The CDR3: CASDVRSGQPQHF. As DNA, the CDR3 is TGTGCCAGCGACGTGAGGAGCGGTCAGCCCCAGCATTTT.

There are many counts of this clone. V and J are TRBV18 and TRBJ1-2; the match to TRBD1 covers 8 bases. The ends lost 3 bases at V and 2 bases at J; junction bases unmatched: 5. Per germline, CDR1 KGHSH and CDR2 LQKENI. This CDR3 is built from 15 residues. CDR3 protein: CASSPGQGANYGYTF. DNA of the CDR3: TGTGCCAGCTCACCGGGGCAGGGGGCAAACTATGGCTACACCTTC.

The sample holds many counts of this clone. The gene calls are TRBV13 and TRBJ2-5; the D is unclear. Trimming took 5 bases from V and 5 from J, leaving 12 bases between them. Germline values: CDR1 PRHDT, CDR2 FYEKMQ (reference sequence). The length of the CDR3 is 13 residues. CDR3 residues: CASSPPRVETQYF. CDR3 coding DNA: TGTGCCAGCAGCCCCCCGAGAGTGGAGACCCAGTACTTC. The full variable domain, with the rest looked up from reference TRBV13 and TRBJ2-5, is AAGVIQSPRHLIKEKRETATLKCYPIPRHDTVYWYQQGPGQDPQFLISFYEKMQSDKGSIPDRFSAQQFSDYHSELNMSSLELGDSALYFCASSPPRVETQYFGPGTRLLVL.

This clone was picked up many times. Distinct nucleotide sequences in the sample also encode this CDR3. This chain connects TRBV12-3 or TRBV12-4 to TRBJ1-6; D not resolved. Between the trimmed V and J ends, which lost 8 bases and 7 bases, there was a span of 15 bases. The CDR3 consists of 14 residues. CDR3 sequence reads: CASALGAGNSPLHF. CDR3 sequence (DNA): TGTGCCAGCGCCCTCGGTGCGGGGAATTCACCCCTCCACTTT.

The chain joins TRBV6-1 to TRBJ1-6; 11 bases fit TRBD1. This CDR3 region has 16 residues. Germline trimming cut 4 bases from V and 9 bases from J; bases unmatched to any gene: 8. Looked up from germline, CDR1 is MNHNS and CDR2 is SASEGT. The CDR3: CASSVTGTGGSSPLHF. The DNA of the CDR3 is TGTGCCAGCAGTGTAACCGGGACAGGGGGTAGTTCACCCCTCCACTTT.

Turning to this clone: Other DNA sequences in the sample encode the same CDR3. As DNA, the CDR3 is TGCAGTGCCGGGGCGGGAGGTAGTGCCTCTTACGAGCAGTACTTC. Amino acid sequence: CSAGAGGSASYEQYF. The chain recombines TRBV20-1 with TRBJ2-7; 8 positions agree with TRBD2. V lost 6 bases to trimming and J lost 4 bases; unmatched junction nucleotides: 14. This CDR3 is built from 15 residues. Germline assignment: CDR1 DFQATT and CDR2 SNEGSKA (reference sequence).

In its sample, this clone was seen many times. The V gene is TRBV6-1, the J gene TRBJ1-1; unclear D gene. Germline-derived CDR1 and CDR2 are MNHNS and SASEGT. This CDR3 contains 13 residues. The V end was cut by 5 bases, the J end by 1 base, with 8 bases between. The CDR3 loop reads CASSSEPNTEAFF. CDR3 bases: TGTGCCAGCAGTTCGGAGCCGAACACTGAAGCTTTCTTT.